Detailed here is one TCR beta chain. The target antigen is unknown. These data are taken from a study of blood T cells in healthy people across ages. Study-wide findings and caveats: Researchers said unsorted PBMCs prevented a conclusive naive versus antigen-experienced comparison. The fall in TCR beta diversity per million T cells was roughly linear with age.

CDR1 and CDR2 from the germline V gene are KGHSH and LQKENI. The CDR3 totals 16 residues. The V end was cut by 2 bases, the J end by 0 bases, with 11 bases between. Primed by a sample-barcoded 5' primer and a J-beta primer mix, a second PCR proceeded for 7 to 11 cycles. MiXCR, applied by TCRdb to the 5' RACE reads, yields one record per CDR3 protein. Of 650,000 or so distinct CDR3 sequences in the sample, over 40% were seen once. This receptor was obtained from a woman of 80 years or more in good health. What was sequenced was blood. The chain is built from TRBV18 and TRBJ2-4; no firm D call. The CDR3 DNA sequence: TGTGCCAGCTCACCAGACGTTGGCGTAGCCAAAAACATTCAGTACTTC. Translation gives CASSPDVGVAKNIQYF. Together with reference TRBV18 and TRBJ2-4, the CDR3 gives the full variable domain: NAGVMQNPRHLVRRRGQEARLRCSPMKGHSHVYWYRQLPEEGLKFMVYLQKENIIDESGMPKERFSAEFPKEGPSILRIQQVVRGDSAAYFCASSPDVGVAKNIQYFGAGTRLSVL.